Below, one T cell receptor beta chain is given with its context. This clonotype was observed a few times. No cognate antigen has been identified for it. No base qualities exist here, and no much larger clone lies one base off it. Hyperthyroidism patients were aged 18 to 65 years and newly diagnosed, with disease duration of less than 2 months. Exclusion was applied to patients with uncontrolled infections, other autoimmune diseases, pregnancy or lactation. Clinical symptoms, serum thyroxine and TRAb, thyroid ultrasound, and orbital computed tomography formed the basis for the diagnoses. Blood from progressor patients was collected at the time of first diagnosis with hyperthyroidism, before any ophthalmopathy symptoms had appeared. PBMCs were separated from approximately 10 ml of fresh peripheral blood using Ficoll-Paque density gradient centrifugation. Progressor patients were initially diagnosed with Graves' hyperthyroidism and developed ophthalmopathy during follow-up. Total RNA was extracted using Trizol reagent, and RNA quality was assessed on an Agilent 2100 Bioanalyzer.

This specimen belongs to a study of T cells in Graves' hyperthyroidism and ophthalmopathy (dated by TCRdb to the late 2010s). With respect to the entire study: Peripheral blood was collected at initial diagnosis, before any treatment. To identify TCR V-J signatures that set the groups apart, the researchers used a discovery cohort of 100 or so patients, made up of 40 to 45 with Graves' ophthalmopathy and some 60 with stable Graves' hyperthyroidism. Prospective prediction of ophthalmopathy was tested in an independent validation cohort of about 19 hyperthyroidism patients and some 17 patients who later progressed to ophthalmopathy. The approximately 100 discovery patients were randomly split 7:3 into training and test sets. The study also compared thyroid tissue and blood T-cell repertoires from 6 or 7 Graves' hyperthyroidism patients. Once sampling was done, hyperthyroidism patients were given methimazole at a starting dose of 30 mg daily, whereas ophthalmopathy patients were given high-dose intravenous methylprednisolone. The paper describes TCR Vbeta CDR3 sequencing of 135 peripheral blood samples, made up of 43 ophthalmopathy patients, 70 to 75 hyperthyroidism patients and around 17 progressor patients. Broad study findings and their caveats: In validation, the model predicted progression to ophthalmopathy a median of 6.5 months before onset, with roughly 71% sensitivity and roughly 77% specificity. Sample size was not statistically predetermined, and blinding of investigators to group allocation was not performed. Blood samples also contained most of the expanded thyroid clonotypes (frequency above 0.001), which suggests that blood repertoires may reflect thyroid immune responses. Ophthalmopathy was separated from stable hyperthyroidism by a 13 V-J signature model, with approximately 86% sensitivity and approximately 84% specificity obtained in cross-validation and 80%/75% obtained in testing.

Amplification of TCR beta CDR3 regions was carried out from RNA transcripts. A first-round RT-PCR of the TCR CDR3 used the HTBI primer set with the Qiagen OneStep RT-PCR kit. Libraries were constructed in a second round of multiplex PCR, after which size selection and purification were carried out. Libraries were sequenced paired-end with 100 bp reads on an Illumina HiSeq2000. On the study's bioinformatics: SOAPnuke was used to process the raw data, throwing out any read that contained adapters or uncalled bases, had a mean Phred below 15, or lacked an exact constant-primer or identifier match. COPE v1.2.5 was used to merge high-quality paired reads, and clonotypes were defined as unique nucleotide sequences. MiTCR v1.1 was used to align clonotypes to the IMGT TRBV, TRBD and TRBJ reference segments. The analysis was restricted to V-J combinations with a frequency above 0.0001, which together covered 99% to 99.2% of the repertoires. The TCS score was defined as F50 (clonal expansion) divided by E x V (chaos), with BLOSUM62-based TCRdist calculated between CDR3 peptides within each V-J. Welch's t-statistics and random forest reduced around 520 V-J features to 10 to 15, which were used in a naive Bayes classifier (R e1071). Using fastp at Q25 and MiXCR, TCRdb reprocessed the public reads and kept productive beta chains. Every entry covers one CDR3 protein and lists the most common genes and DNA from its rows. The V and J calls follow TCRdb's processing rather than the paper's. The sample has 150,000 or so distinct CDR3 sequences on record, roughly 10% of them singletons. Together, the top ten hold 22% of the sample.

The CDR3 sequence holds 17 residues, the cysteine and phenylalanine included. The DNA shown is the 51-base CDR3, in frame from base 1. V sheds 4 bases and J sheds 0 bases, leaving 16 bases between their ends. CDR1 and CDR2 are drawn from the germline V gene: MNHNS, SASEGT. Source material: blood. This receptor was identified in a woman between 18 and 30 years old with Graves' hyperthyroidism that later progressed to Graves' ophthalmopathy. The receptor chain draws on TRBV6-1 and TRBJ2-4, and TRBD1 may be the D gene, going by 6 matching bases. CDR3 sequence: CASSGQASEVAKNIQYF. The bases read TGTGCCAGCAGTGGACAGGCGTCTGAAGTAGCCAAAAACATTCAGTACTTC.